This T cell receptor (beta chain) was captured in a study of T cells in tumors after PD-1 blockade. About the research overall: A subset received ongoing vismodegib 150 mg daily alongside anti-PD-1 therapy. Peripheral blood samples averaged around 40,000 unique clonotypes and some 120,000 templates.

Template: tumor biopsy or peripheral blood genomic DNA, roughly 600-6,004 ng per sample. Concerning this clone itself: What it binds is not known.

Sequencing used immunoSEQ multiplex PCR; TCRdb keeps in-frame clones, though not all of them. The table lists 20,000 or so clones, around 85% of them singletons, with roughly 25% in the top ten. Unmatched junction bases numbered 20, after V lost 3 bases and J lost 5 bases. Germline V gene sequence: CDR1 KGHSH, CDR2 LQKENI. This CDR3 is 19 amino acids long. Overall study findings and caveats: Some novel exhausted tumor clones appeared in pre-treatment blood, suggesting peripheral recruitment.

The material sequenced was PBMCs, taken after anti-PD-1 therapy. This clonotype was sampled from a human donor with advanced basal cell or squamous cell carcinoma (not recorded which). This chain links TRBV18 with TRBJ2-5; TRBD2 matches 8 bases. The CDR3 reads CASSPTLGGDSGKVETQYF. The CDR3 bases are TGTGCCAGCTCACCCACCTTAGGAGGTGATAGCGGGAAGGTGGAGACCCAGTACTTC. The full variable domain, with the rest looked up from reference TRBV18 and TRBJ2-5, is NAGVMQNPRHLVRRRGQEARLRCSPMKGHSHVYWYRQLPEEGLKFMVYLQKENIIDESGMPKERFSAEFPKEGPSILRIQQVVRGDSAAYFCASSPTLGGDSGKVETQYFGPGTRLLVL.